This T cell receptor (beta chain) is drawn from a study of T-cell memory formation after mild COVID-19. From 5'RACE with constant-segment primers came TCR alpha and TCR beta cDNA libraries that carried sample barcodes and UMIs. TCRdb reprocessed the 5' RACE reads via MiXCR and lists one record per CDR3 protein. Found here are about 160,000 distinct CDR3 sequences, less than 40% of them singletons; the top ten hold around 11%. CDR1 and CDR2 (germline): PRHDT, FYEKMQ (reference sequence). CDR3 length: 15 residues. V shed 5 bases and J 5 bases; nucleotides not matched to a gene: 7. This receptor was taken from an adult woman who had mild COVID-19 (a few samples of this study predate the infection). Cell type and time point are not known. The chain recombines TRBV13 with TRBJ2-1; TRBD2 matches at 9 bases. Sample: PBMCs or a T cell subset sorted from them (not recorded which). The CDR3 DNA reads TGTGCCAGCAGCCGACCTAGCGGGGATGACAATGAGCAGTTCTTC. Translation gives CASSRPSGDDNEQFF.